The 24 T cell receptor beta chains presented below share a single source sample, sequenced in a study of identical twins. TCRdb re-derived calls from the 5' RACE reads in MiXCR, one entry per CDR3 protein. The repertoire holds under 500,000 distinct CDR3 sequences, with approximately 14% as singletons. These data are also associated with another study on yellow fever vaccine responses in identical twins.

The sequencing sample was made of CD4+ T cells sorted from blood. These TCRs come from a woman under 30 in good health.

This chain connects TRBV20-1 to TRBJ1-6, with unresolved D. The germline CDR1 and CDR2 sequences are DFQATT and SNEGSKA (reference sequence). The ends were cut back, 3 bases at V and 7 bases at J, with 10 bases in the middle. The length of the CDR3 is 13 residues. The CDR3, as DNA: TGCAGTGCTAGTGTTTTGGGGAATTCACCCCTCCACTTT. It codes for CSASVLGNSPLHF.

The chain couples TRBV20-1 to TRBJ2-3; the D is unclear. Germline assignment: CDR1 DFQATT and CDR2 SNEGSKA (reference sequence). The CDR3 is 13 amino acids. V was trimmed by 6 bases and J by 1 base, leaving 11 bases between them. The CDR3 region is CSAHHSRTDTQYF. The CDR3 DNA follows: TGCAGTGCCCACCACAGCCGCACAGATACGCAGTATTTT.

This clonotype was detected a few times. This chain joins TRBV4-3 and TRBJ2-5; 9 nucleotides match TRBD1. The CDR3 has 15 residues. CDR1 LGHNA and CDR2 YSLEER come from the germline V gene. V lost 0 bases, J lost 5 bases, and 4 bases stayed unmatched. This chain's CDR3 is CASSQEGTGKETQYF. The CDR3 coding sequence is TGCGCCAGCAGCCAAGAAGGGACAGGGAAGGAGACCCAGTACTTC.

This clonotype has ten or more counts. The chain recombines TRBV10-3 with TRBJ2-1; possibly TRBD1 for D (6 bases). The CDR3 sequence is 14 residues long. Germline V gene data show CDR1 as ENHRY and CDR2 as SYGVKD. Trimming cost V 3 bases and J 10 bases, with 16 bases left between them. The CDR3 nucleotides are TGTGCCATCAGTGATTCCGACAGGAAAAACGAGCAGTTCTTC. Protein sequence: CAISDSDRKNEQFF.

In this sample, this clonotype turned up a few times. The chain carries TRBV9 and TRBJ2-2; 12 bases map to TRBD2. The J segment lost 3 bases and the V segment lost 1 base, leaving 7 bases of the junction unmatched. CDR3 size: 18 residues. Looked up from germline, CDR1 is SGDLS and CDR2 is YYNGEE. The CDR3 nucleotides are TGTGCCAGCAGCGTAAGACCTAGCGGGGGGGCCTACACCGGGGAGCTGTTTTTT. Amino acids: CASSVRPSGGAYTGELFF. Drawing the rest from reference TRBV9 and TRBJ2-2, the complete variable domain is DSGVTQTPKHLITATGQRVTLRCSPRSGDLSVYWYQQSLDQGLQFLIQYYNGEERAKGNILERFSAQQFPDLHSELNLSSLELGDSALYFCASSVRPSGGAYTGELFFGEGSRLTVL.

This chain joins TRBV12-3 or TRBV12-4 and TRBJ2-4; D gene unclear. This CDR3 is 16 amino acids long. Trimming removed 6 bases from V and 8 bases from J, with 23 bases in between. Here the CDR3 DNA reads TGTGCCAGCAGCGCCAGTAGGAATCTGCCCGGCTACATTCAGTACTTC. Encoded protein: CASSASRNLPGYIQYF.

This clonotype occurred a few times. This chain's CDR3 is CASRTTTVTEAFF. The CDR3, as DNA: TGTGCCAGCAGAACAACTACAGTCACTGAAGCTTTCTTT. This chain links TRBV12-3 or TRBV12-4 with TRBJ1-1; D gene uncertain. Trimming pared 6 bases from V and 4 bases from J, leaving 12 bases between. The CDR3 loop spans 13 amino acids.

This sequence joins TRBV11-2 and TRBJ2-1, with TRBD1 as a possible D gene (6 bases). The CDR3 extends over 12 amino acids. Looked up from germline, CDR1 is SGHAT and CDR2 is FQNNGV. V lost 5 bases and J lost 10, with 12 bases in between. CDR3 in amino acids: CASSPQGYEQFF. The DNA of the CDR3 is TGTGCCAGCAGCCCACAGGGATACGAGCAGTTCTTC.

This clonotype was observed a few times. This chain links TRBV27 with TRBJ1-3; D ambiguous. Per the germline V gene, CDR1 is MNHEY and CDR2 is SMNVEV (reference sequence). The CDR3 spans 14 residues. V was cut by 5 bases and J by 4 bases, with 12 bases left in between. The CDR3 DNA follows: TGTGCCAGCAGTCCCTGGGGTTTAGGAAACACCATATATTTT. Protein product: CASSPWGLGNTIYF.

The V gene is TRBV19, the J gene TRBJ2-1; the D call may be TRBD1 or TRBD2 (5 bases each). CDR1 is LNHDA, CDR2 SQIVND, per germline (reference sequence). The CDR3 extends over 18 amino acids. Trimming took off 2 bases at V and 0 bases at J, with 17 bases between the two ends. Here the CDR3 reads CASSIRPWDESSYNEQFF. CDR3 coding DNA: TGTGCCAGTAGTATACGCCCCTGGGACGAAAGCTCCTACAATGAGCAGTTCTTC.

This sequence joins TRBV6-1 and TRBJ2-1, with D perhaps TRBD1 (5 bases). In germline, CDR1 is MNHNS, CDR2 SASEGT. The CDR3 has 19 residues. V was pared by 4 bases and J by 0 bases, with 22 bases between. CDR3: CASSGTRSSDSSSYNEQFF. The CDR3 nucleotides are TGTGCCAGCAGTGGTACCCGATCAAGCGACAGTAGCTCCTACAATGAGCAGTTCTTC.

This clonotype was observed a handful of times. V usage is TRBV29-1 and J usage is TRBJ2-3; D possibly uses TRBD1 or TRBD2 (6 bases each). Germline CDR1 and CDR2: SQVTM and ANQGSEA. Trimming cost V 4 bases and J 1 base, with 12 bases left between them. This CDR3 has 14 amino acids. The CDR3 loop reads CSVGGGGGTDTQYF. In DNA form, the CDR3 reads TGCAGCGTTGGTGGGGGCGGGGGCACAGATACGCAGTATTTT.

This rearrangement joins TRBV20-1 to TRBJ2-7; TRBD1 matches 7 bases. Trimming cost V 1 base and J 5 bases; bases outside gene matches: 8. CDR1 is DFQATT, CDR2 SNEGSKA, per germline (reference sequence). CDR3 length: 14 amino acids. CDR3 sequence reads: CSARAMTGRNEQYF. As DNA, the CDR3 is TGCAGTGCTAGAGCAATGACAGGGAGAAACGAGCAGTACTTC.

This clonotype was counted many times. The chain carries TRBV29-1 and TRBJ2-5; D is perhaps TRBD1 or TRBD2 (5 bases each). Germline CDR1 and CDR2: SQVTM and ANQGSEA. Deletions cut 6 bases from V and 4 bases from J, with 12 bases between. The CDR3 runs 12 residues. The CDR3 spells CSVGVPLETQYF. The CDR3 coding sequence is TGCAGCGTGGGGGTCCCACTAGAGACCCAGTACTTC. Full variable domain (outside the CDR3, taken from reference TRBV29-1 and TRBJ2-5): SAVISQKPSRDICQRGTSLTIQCQVDSQVTMMFWYRQQPGQSLTLIATANQGSEATYESGFVIDKFPISRPNLTFSTLTVSNMSPEDSSIYLCSVGVPLETQYFGPGTRLLVL.

V and J are TRBV28 and TRBJ2-7, with a weak D call TRBD2 (6 bases). This CDR3 comprises 15 residues. The germline V gene has CDR1 MDHEN and CDR2 SYDVKM. Deletions cut 2 bases from V and 0 bases from J, with 11 bases between. DNA for the CDR3: TGTGCCAGCAGTTTAGTGGCGGGACCCTCCTACGAGCAGTACTTC. Protein sequence: CASSLVAGPSYEQYF.

This rearrangement joins TRBV7-9 to TRBJ2-1; D may correspond to TRBD1 or TRBD2 (5 bases each). The ends were cut back, 5 bases at V and 8 bases at J, with 10 bases in the middle. There are 12 residues in the CDR3. From germline, CDR1 is SEHNR and CDR2 FQNEAQ (reference sequence). The CDR3 sequence is CASSLLGDEQFF. CDR3 sequence (DNA): TGTGCCAGCAGCCTGTTGGGGGATGAGCAGTTCTTC.

Worth noting for this clonotype: The CDR3 does not end in the conserved phenylalanine or tryptophan, so this is likely a read error. It is unclear where the CDR3 begins or ends on the DNA, so no DNA is shown, and the CDR3 is as TCRdb lists it. Here the CDR3 reads CATSDQDRVT. The rearrangement joins TRBV24-1 to TRBJ2-3; no check of the table's D call, TRBD1, against the DNA was made. The CDR3 extends over 10 residues, inclusive of both ends. Per germline, CDR1 KGHDR and CDR2 SFDVKD.

The table lists this clonotype with a few counts. The V call is TRBV2, the J call TRBJ2-5, with 11 bases lining up with TRBD2. V shed 6 bases, J shed 2 bases, and the junction held 8 bases outside the gene matches. The CDR3 runs 16 residues. The germline V gene encodes CDR1 SNHLY and CDR2 FYNNEI. The CDR3 DNA sequence: TGTGCCAGCAGCCAAGGGACTAGCGGACAGCAAGAGACCCAGTACTTC. The encoded protein is CASSQGTSGQQETQYF.

V usage is TRBV6-2 or TRBV6-3 and J usage is TRBJ2-1, with D possibly matching TRBD2 (6 bases). CDR1 and CDR2 from the germline V gene are MNHEY and SVGEGT. The CDR3 extends over 14 amino acids. V shed 7 bases and J shed 7 bases, with 17 bases lying between them. The CDR3 reads CASISGPPRNEQFF. In DNA, the CDR3 is TGTGCCAGCATCAGCGGGCCCCCCCGGAATGAGCAGTTCTTC.

There are a few counts of this clonotype. The chain joins TRBV7-3 to TRBJ1-1; no clear D gene. The germline gives CDR1 SGHTA, CDR2 FQGTGA. V gave up 0 bases and J gave up 0 bases, with 14 bases separating them. The CDR3 length is 17 residues. The chain's CDR3 is CASSLTTTTAVNTEAFF. The CDR3 nucleotides are TGTGCCAGCAGCTTAACCACCACAACAGCAGTGAACACTGAAGCTTTCTTT.

This clonotype was recorded many times. The V call is TRBV12-3 or TRBV12-4, the J call TRBJ1-5; D call uncertain. The CDR3 length is 12 residues. V was cut by 4 bases and J by 0 bases, with 1 base left in between. The CDR3 DNA reads TGTGCCAGCAGTTATAGCAATCAGCCCCAGCATTTT. Translating it yields CASSYSNQPQHF.

Ten or more counts support this clonotype. The chain is built from TRBV5-1 and TRBJ1-6, with a possible D match to TRBD1 (6 bases). The CDR3 has 15 residues. Germline assignment: CDR1 SGHRS and CDR2 YFSETQ. Trimming shortened V by 0 bases and J by 5 bases, and 9 bases separated the two germline ends. DNA of the CDR3: TGCGCCAGCAGCTTGGACTGGGACAATAATTCACCCCTCCACTTT. Translated, it gives CASSLDWDNNSPLHF.

This clonotype was counted only a few times. The chain has TRBV7-2 and TRBJ1-6; 8 bases line up with TRBD1. The V gene end was trimmed by 5 bases and the J gene end by 11 bases; junction bases not matched to a gene: 8. Germline V gene lookup returns CDR1 SGHTA and CDR2 FQGNSA. The CDR3 covers 14 residues. The CDR3 spells CASSLRQGLPPLHF. The CDR3 DNA reads TGTGCCAGCAGCCTCCGACAGGGGCTGCCACCCCTCCACTTT. Complete variable domain (other parts from reference TRBV7-2 and TRBJ1-6): GAGVSQSPSNKVTEKGKDVELRCDPISGHTALYWYRQSLGQGLEFLIYFQGNSAPDKSGLPSDRFSAERTGGSVSTLTIQRTQQEDSAVYLCASSLRQGLPPLHFGNGTRLTVT.

The gene calls are TRBV7-9 and TRBJ2-3; D is uncertain. The ends were cut back, 1 base at V and 12 bases at J, with 14 bases in the middle. There are 13 residues in the CDR3. Germline V gives CDR1 SEHNR, CDR2 FQNEAQ (reference sequence). CDR3 in amino acids: CASSLVFPLAQYF. CDR3 nucleotide sequence: TGTGCCAGCAGCTTAGTGTTTCCTTTGGCACAGTATTTT.